The 20 T cell receptor beta chains below all came from one sample that was sequenced in a study of cytomegalovirus exposure and HLA in healthy donors. Primers included in the PCR were 60 Vbeta and 13 Jbeta primers. Produced via immunoSEQ multiplex PCR; TCRdb's table is partial and in-frame only. Altogether approximately 160,000 clones are present, roughly 76% being singletons, with the ten largest covering about 1.9%. The specimen was PBMCs. All receptors derive from a human donor in good health.

The count of this clone is one. The chain employs TRBV10-1 and TRBJ2-1, with D possibly being TRBD2 (6 bases). The CDR3 is 13 residues long. Trimming removed 6 bases from V and 6 bases from J, with 12 bases in between. Germline CDR1 and CDR2: WNHNN and SYGVQD (reference sequence). The CDR3 region has the DNA TGCGCCAGCAGCCGACTAGTTTCCAATGAGCAGTTCTTC. This codes for CASSRLVSNEQFF.

The J gene is TRBJ2-7, the V gene TRBV2, with D unclear. The germline V and J ends were trimmed by 4 bases and 7 bases, with 11 bases remaining between them. From germline, CDR1 is SNHLY and CDR2 FYNNEI. The CDR3 totals 12 residues. Here the CDR3 DNA reads TGTGCCAGCAGTGGAGAGGTTGAAGAGCAGTACTTC. Its translation: CASSGEVEEQYF.

The CDR3 region is CASSESSSGRKWQFF. The CDR3 DNA follows: TGCGCCAGCAGTGAGTCGTCCTCAGGGCGAAAATGGCAGTTCTTC. The chain uses TRBV10-1 and TRBJ2-1; D possibly corresponds to TRBD1 (5 bases). Germline CDR1 is WNHNN and CDR2 is SYGVQD (reference sequence). Deletions cut 0 bases from V and 12 bases from J, with 18 bases between. The CDR3 totals 15 residues.

This rearrangement joins TRBV12-5 to TRBJ1-3, with D perhaps matching TRBD1 (5 bases). Germline lookup yields CDR1 LGHNT and CDR2 FRNRAP. Trimming shortened V by 6 bases and J by 0 bases, and 12 bases separated the two germline ends. The CDR3 is 15 amino acids. The CDR3 nucleotides are TGTGCTAGTGGCGGACACTCGATCTCTGGAAACACCATATATTTT. Translated, it gives CASGGHSISGNTIYF.

The J gene is TRBJ2-7, the V gene TRBV18; TRBD1 agrees at 9 bases. The junction had 6 bases not matched to a gene; V was cut back by 5 bases and J by 4 bases. Germline-derived CDR1 and CDR2 are KGHSH and LQKENI. There are 14 residues in the CDR3. The CDR3, as DNA: TGTGCCAGCTCATTAACAGGGGGCACGTACGAGCAGTACTTC. Residues: CASSLTGGTYEQYF.

This chain links TRBV7-2 with TRBJ2-5, with 7 bases aligning to TRBD2. Germline CDR1 SGHTA, CDR2 FQGNSA. Germline trimming cut 5 bases from V and 4 bases from J; bases unmatched to any gene: 7. This CDR3 spans 14 amino acids. The CDR3 DNA follows: TGTGCCAGCAGCCGACTAGCCGATGGAGAGACCCAGTACTTC. Translated: CASSRLADGETQYF.

There are a few counts of this clone. The J gene is TRBJ2-5, the V gene TRBV4-1; D is ambiguous. Judging by the DNA end, TRBJ2-7 fits better; the J call may be wrong. The CDR3 sequence is 15 residues long. Germline V lookup: CDR1 MGHRA, CDR2 YSYEKL. The CDR3 sequence is CASSQESTFYYEQYF. CDR3 coding DNA: TGCGCCAGCAGCCAAGAGAGCACCTTCTACTACGAGCAGTACTTC.

This chain links TRBV27 with TRBJ2-7; 8 positions agree with TRBD1. V lost 8 bases, J lost 3 bases, and 6 bases stayed unmatched. CDR1 is MNHEY, CDR2 SMNVEV, per germline (reference sequence). This CDR3 has 13 residues. The CDR3 loop reads CASGTGLFYEQYF. The CDR3 coding sequence is TGTGCCAGCGGGACAGGACTTTTCTACGAGCAGTACTTC.

V and J are TRBV7-2 and TRBJ2-1; unclear D gene. Trimming took 1 base from V and 8 from J, leaving 6 bases between them. The CDR3 runs 12 residues. Germline lookup yields CDR1 SGHTA and CDR2 FQGNSA. In DNA form, the CDR3 reads TGTGCCAGCAGCTTAGGGCTGGATGAGCAGTTCTTC. Protein sequence: CASSLGLDEQFF.

The chain couples TRBV7-2 to TRBJ2-2; 14 bases match TRBD2. The germline V gene has CDR1 SGHTA and CDR2 FQGNSA. The J segment lost 6 bases and the V segment lost 5 bases, leaving 8 bases of the junction unmatched. The CDR3 contains 17 residues. CDR3 in DNA: TGTGCCAGCAGCGCAAAGACTAGCGGGGGGGCGGCCGGGGAGCTGTTTTTT. Residues: CASSAKTSGGAAGELFF.

This clone was counted a single time. The chain links TRBV5-6 to TRBJ2-7; perhaps TRBD1 as D (6 bases). V lost 0 bases to trimming and J lost 4 bases, with 14 bases between them. CDR1 SGHDT and CDR2 YYEEEE come from the germline V gene. This CDR3 is built from 15 residues. The CDR3 region is CASSLGYGTTYEQYF. The CDR3 DNA reads TGTGCCAGCAGCTTGGGGTATGGGACAACGTACGAGCAGTACTTC.

This clone was detected a few times. The chain recombines TRBV4-3 with TRBJ1-6; a weak D match, TRBD1 (6 bases). Germline CDR1 LGHNA, CDR2 YSLEER. There are 17 residues in the CDR3. Trimming took off 3 bases at V and 9 bases at J, with 21 bases between the two ends. CDR3 in DNA: TGCGCCAGCAGCCATCTACAGGGTCGGGAACAGGGTTCACCCCTCCACTTT. This sequence encodes CASSHLQGREQGSPLHF.

J is TRBJ2-5 and V is TRBV5-1, with D uncertain. The CDR3 spans 15 residues. Trimming removed 4 bases at V and 0 bases at J, with 13 bases between. CDR1 is SGHRS and CDR2 is YFSETQ in the germline V gene. The CDR3 bases are TGCGCCAGCAGCCCAACGGCCGGGTACCAAGAGACCCAGTACTTC. The encoded protein is CASSPTAGYQETQYF.

This clone was detected once. DNA of the CDR3: TGTGCCAGTAGTATAGGTAGCGGGGACTACGAGCAGTACTTC. Its translation is CASSIGSGDYEQYF. The chain joins TRBV19 to TRBJ2-7; 8 nucleotides agree with TRBD2. Germline trimming cut 1 base from V and 3 bases from J; bases unmatched to any gene: 2. Germline V lookup: CDR1 LNHDA, CDR2 SQIVND (reference sequence). This CDR3 has 14 residues.

The chain combines TRBV7-9 with TRBJ1-1; D call uncertain. Trimming shortened V by 8 bases and J by 8 bases, and 15 bases separated the two germline ends. Looked up from germline, CDR1 is SEHNR and CDR2 is FQNEAQ (reference sequence). There are 12 residues in the CDR3. CDR3 amino acids: CASGAISPEAFF. CDR3 sequence (DNA): TGTGCCAGCGGAGCTATAAGTCCCGAAGCTTTCTTT.

The rearrangement links TRBV19 to TRBJ2-3; weak D call: TRBD1 (6 bases). Germline CDR1 and CDR2: LNHDA and SQIVND (reference sequence). This CDR3 region has 14 residues. The V end lost 5 bases, the J end lost 4 bases, and 13 bases lay between the germline ends. The CDR3 coding sequence is TGTGCCAGTAGTCTTACAACAGGGCCAGATACGCAGTATTTT. This gives the protein CASSLTTGPDTQYF.

The chain joins TRBV7-9 to TRBJ1-1; D might be TRBD1 (6 bases). This CDR3 comprises 11 residues. The V end lost 4 bases, the J end lost 11 bases, and 11 bases lay between the germline ends. Looked up from germline, CDR1 is SEHNR and CDR2 is FQNEAQ (reference sequence). The DNA for the CDR3 is TGTGCCAGCAGCTCCGGACAGTACGCTTTCTTT. Translation: CASSSGQYAFF.

The table lists this clone with a few counts. The rearrangement links TRBV4-3 to TRBJ2-1; TRBD2 aligns across 10 bases. The junction had 5 bases not matched to a gene; V was cut back by 5 bases and J by 4 bases. The CDR3 loop spans 15 amino acids. CDR1 and CDR2 from the germline V gene are LGHNA and YSLEER. The CDR3 loop reads CASSYGLAVYNEQFF. CDR3 nucleotides: TGCGCCAGCAGCTACGGACTAGCGGTATACAATGAGCAGTTCTTC.

The V and J genes are TRBV5-1 and TRBJ1-5, with D perhaps matching TRBD1 (6 bases). Deletions cut 3 bases from V and 6 bases from J, with 10 bases between. Germline V gives CDR1 SGHRS, CDR2 YFSETQ. The CDR3 runs 13 residues. This CDR3 is CASSSEQGQPQHF. DNA for the CDR3: TGCGCCAGCAGCTCCGAACAGGGTCAGCCCCAGCATTTT.

V usage is TRBV28 and J usage is TRBJ1-4; TRBD1 is a possible D gene (5 bases). V was trimmed by 6 bases and J by 4 bases, leaving 15 bases between them. Germline loops: CDR1 MDHEN, CDR2 SYDVKM. The CDR3 is 15 amino acids. In DNA form, the CDR3 reads TGTGCCAGCAGCCGAGGGACTTCCGGTAATGAAAAACTGTTTTTT. This encodes CASSRGTSGNEKLFF.